The rows below give T cell receptor beta chains drawn from one sample of a study of Tregs in tolerant kidney transplant recipients. Sequenced by immunoSEQ multiplex PCR; TCRdb stores in-frame clones only, minus some. This sample carries about 72,000 clones, roughly 92% of them seen once, and the ten largest clones take about a tenth. Source: CD8+ T cells from blood, taken before the transplant. All receptors come from a human donor who received a combined kidney and bone marrow transplant. Each CDR3 is given with its conserved first and last residue. Each record gives: clone size, D gene, CDR3 length, J gene, V gene, CDR3 protein, CDR3 DNA. D genes are given only for firm matches. Clone size is stated in some rows and not others, as once, few, many or a class when expanded.

clone size: .
D gene: .
CDR3 length: 14
J gene: TRBJ2-7
V gene: TRBV7-9
CDR3 protein: CASRPGLATYEQYF
CDR3 DNA: TGTGCCAGCAGGCCGGGACTGGCGACCTACGAGCAGTACTTC

clone size: few
D gene: .
CDR3 length: 16
J gene: TRBJ2-3
V gene: TRBV14
CDR3 protein: CASSQRQRERTDTQYF
CDR3 DNA: TGTGCCAGCAGCCAAAGGCAACGGGAGAGGACAGATACGCAGTATTTT

clone size: .
D gene: .
CDR3 length: 13
J gene: TRBJ2-7
V gene: TRBV5-1
CDR3 protein: CASSSPGTYEQYF
CDR3 DNA: TGCGCCAGCAGTTCCCCAGGAACCTACGAGCAGTACTTC

clone size: .
D gene: .
CDR3 length: 12
J gene: TRBJ2-3
V gene: TRBV7-6
CDR3 protein: CASSRDSDKCYF
CDR3 DNA: TGTGCCAGCAGCCGAGACTCCGATAAGTGCTATTTT

clone size: .
D gene: TRBD2
CDR3 length: 17
J gene: TRBJ2-1
V gene: TRBV19
CDR3 protein: CASSIRMGLAGHNEQFF
CDR3 DNA: TGTGCCAGTAGTATAAGAATGGGACTAGCGGGTCACAATGAGCAGTTCTTC

clone size: .
D gene: .
CDR3 length: 12
J gene: TRBJ2-2
V gene: TRBV6-1
CDR3 protein: CASSLSTGELFF
CDR3 DNA: TGTGCCAGCAGTCTATCCACCGGGGAGCTGTTTTTT

clone size: .
D gene: TRBD2
CDR3 length: 17
J gene: TRBJ2-2
V gene: TRBV7-3
CDR3 protein: CASSPTSGRSNTGELFF
CDR3 DNA: TGTGCCAGCAGCCCGACTAGCGGGAGGTCGAACACCGGGGAGCTGTTTTTT

clone size: .
D gene: TRBD1
CDR3 length: 13
J gene: TRBJ2-7
V gene: TRBV29-1
CDR3 protein: CSVGTGGTYEQYF
CDR3 DNA: TGCAGCGTTGGGACAGGGGGAACCTACGAGCAGTACTTC

clone size: .
D gene: .
CDR3 length: 15
J gene: TRBJ1-1
V gene: TRBV4-3
CDR3 protein: CASSLAQAGITEAFF
CDR3 DNA: TGCGCCAGCAGCCTAGCGCAGGCGGGAATTACTGAAGCTTTCTTT

clone size: once
D gene: .
CDR3 length: 13
J gene: TRBJ2-7
V gene: TRBV7-9
CDR3 protein: CASSSGLSYEQYF
CDR3 DNA: TGTGCCAGCAGCTCGGGGTTGTCCTACGAGCAGTACTTC

clone size: .
D gene: .
CDR3 length: 12
J gene: TRBJ1-4
V gene: TRBV30
CDR3 protein: CAWGEGNEKLFF
CDR3 DNA: TGTGCCTGGGGGGAGGGGAATGAAAAACTGTTTTTT

clone size: once
D gene: .
CDR3 length: 13
J gene: TRBJ2-7
V gene: TRBV4-3
CDR3 protein: CASSQTASYEQYF
CDR3 DNA: TGCGCCAGCAGCCAGACAGCCTCCTACGAGCAGTACTTC

clone size: .
D gene: .
CDR3 length: 12
J gene: TRBJ1-2
V gene: TRBV6-6
CDR3 protein: CASSYDPRDTFF
CDR3 DNA: TGTGCCAGCAGTTACGATCCCCGGGACACTTTCTTC

clone size: once
D gene: .
CDR3 length: 12
J gene: TRBJ1-2
V gene: TRBV6-6
CDR3 protein: CASSFGEDGYTF
CDR3 DNA: TGTGCCAGCAGTTTTGGGGAGGATGGCTACACCTTC

clone size: few
D gene: TRBD1
CDR3 length: 14
J gene: TRBJ1-5
V gene: TRBV6-5
CDR3 protein: CASRRTGRNQPQHF
CDR3 DNA: TGTGCCAGCAGACGGACAGGGCGCAATCAGCCCCAGCATTTT

clone size: .
D gene: TRBD1
CDR3 length: 14
J gene: TRBJ2-7
V gene: TRBV6-6
CDR3 protein: CASRKPGQPYEQYF
CDR3 DNA: TGTGCCAGCAGAAAACCGGGACAGCCCTACGAGCAGTACTTC

clone size: .
D gene: TRBD1
CDR3 length: 12
J gene: TRBJ1-1
V gene: TRBV9
CDR3 protein: CARDRGDTEAFF
CDR3 DNA: TGTGCCAGGGACAGGGGGGACACTGAAGCTTTCTTT

clone size: once
D gene: .
CDR3 length: 15
J gene: TRBJ2-3
V gene: TRBV27
CDR3 protein: CASRPRTPRLDTQYF
CDR3 DNA: TGTGCCAGCAGACCCAGGACACCGCGGCTAGATACGCAGTATTTT

clone size: .
D gene: .
CDR3 length: 15
J gene: TRBJ1-2
V gene: TRBV4-3
CDR3 protein: CASSPLTDGYYGYTF
CDR3 DNA: TGCGCCAGCAGCCCGTTGACAGACGGATACTATGGCTACACCTTC

clone size: .
D gene: .
CDR3 length: 15
J gene: TRBJ2-7
V gene: TRBV6-1
CDR3 protein: CASSDFGGFDYEQYF
CDR3 DNA: TGTGCCAGCAGTGATTTCGGGGGTTTCGACTACGAGCAGTACTTC

clone size: .
D gene: TRBD1
CDR3 length: 15
J gene: TRBJ2-7
V gene: TRBV27
CDR3 protein: CASSLGGQGGYEQYF
CDR3 DNA: TGTGCCAGCAGTTTAGGCGGACAGGGGGGCTACGAGCAGTACTTC

clone size: .
D gene: TRBD2
CDR3 length: 17
J gene: TRBJ2-7
V gene: TRBV4-3
CDR3 protein: CASSQDLVRGGGGEQYF
CDR3 DNA: TGCGCCAGCAGCCAAGATCTTGTCCGGGGGGGAGGTGGGGAGCAGTACTTC

clone size: .
D gene: .
CDR3 length: 15
J gene: TRBJ2-7
V gene: TRBV7-3
CDR3 protein: CASSEGEGRGYEQYF
CDR3 DNA: TGTGCCAGCAGCGAGGGGGAGGGGCGCGGGTACGAGCAGTACTTC